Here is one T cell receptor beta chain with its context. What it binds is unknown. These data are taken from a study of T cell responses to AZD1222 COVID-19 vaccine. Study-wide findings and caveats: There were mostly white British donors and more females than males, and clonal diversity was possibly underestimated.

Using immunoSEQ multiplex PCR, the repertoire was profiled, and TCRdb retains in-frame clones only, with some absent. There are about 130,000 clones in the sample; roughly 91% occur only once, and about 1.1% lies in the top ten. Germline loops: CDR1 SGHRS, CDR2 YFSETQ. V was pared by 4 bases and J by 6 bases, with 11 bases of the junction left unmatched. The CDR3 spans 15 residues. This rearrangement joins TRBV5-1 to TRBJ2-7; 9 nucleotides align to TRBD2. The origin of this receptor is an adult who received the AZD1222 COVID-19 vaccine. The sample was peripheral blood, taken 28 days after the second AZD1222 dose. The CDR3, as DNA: TGCGCCAGCAGCCCAACGGTTACTAGCGGGCGCGAGCAGTACTTC. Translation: CASSPTVTSGREQYF.